These T cell receptor beta chains were read from a single sample in a study of metastatic and nonmetastatic thyroid tumors. TCRdb reprocessed the PCR reads using MiXCR. Of about 22,000 clones in the sample, under 30% were seen once. Sequencing was carried out using blood. The receptors were sampled from a male donor with papillary thyroid cancer or a benign thyroid nodule (not recorded which). Some clones in this sample may be carry-over from other donors' samples. The CDR3 runs from the conserved cysteine through the conserved F or W. D genes are given only for firm matches. Size is omitted from some rows. Given values are once, few, many or a class for expanded clones.

v_call	j_call	d_call	clone_size	cdr3_nt	cdr3_aa
TRBV2	TRBJ2-2	-	few	TGTGCCAGCAGTGGACAGGCGTTAGAAACCGGGGAGCTGTTTTTT	CASSGQALETGELFF
TRBV20-1	TRBJ2-1	-	-	TGCAGTGCTAGAGGACTGGGGCGGGATGAGCAGTTCTTC	CSARGLGRDEQFF
TRBV28	TRBJ2-5	TRBD1	many	TGTGCCAGCAGTACAGGGGAAGAGACCCAGTACTTC	CASSTGEETQYF
TRBV10-3	TRBJ2-1	-	many	TGTGCCATCAGTGAGGCGGCCGACAATGAGCAGTTCTTC	CAISEAADNEQFF
TRBV30	TRBJ1-1	-	many	TGTGCCTGGAGTGTACAAAGTCCGAGGAACACTGAAGCTTTCTTT	CAWSVQSPRNTEAFF
TRBV15	TRBJ2-3	TRBD2	many	TGTGCCACCAGCAGAGCCGCGGGGGGCCCCCCCGATACGCAGTATTTT	CATSRAAGGPPDTQYF
TRBV14	TRBJ2-1	-	many	TGTGCCAGCAGCCCGTGGGGGGAGGTCAATGAGCAGTTCTTC	CASSPWGEVNEQFF
TRBV6-1	TRBJ2-3	TRBD2	few	TGTACCAGCAGTGGGACTAGCACAGATGCGCAGTATTTT	CTSSGTSTDAQYF
TRBV5-5	TRBJ2-1	TRBD2	few	TGTGCCAGCAGCTTGGTCCCTAGCGGGAGCGATCAGTTCTTC	CASSLVPSGSDQFF
TRBV6-1	TRBJ1-5	-	many	TGTGCCAGCAGTGATGGGGGCCATCAGCCCCAGCATTTT	CASSDGGHQPQHF
TRBV30	TRBJ2-3	-	many	TGTGCCTGGGTAATTAGGCCGGCGGGAACCACAGATACGCAGTATTTT	CAWVIRPAGTTDTQYF
TRBV6-1	TRBJ1-1	TRBD1	many	TGTGCCAGCACCGAGGATTCCGACAGGGGGCTCACTGAAGCTTTCTTT	CASTEDSDRGLTEAFF
TRBV6-2/TRBV6-3	TRBJ2-6	-	-	TGTGCCAGCAGTTACGAGGGAACCGGGGCCAACGTCCTGACTTTC	CASSYEGTGANVLTF
TRBV7-7	TRBJ2-3	-	many	TGTGCCAGCAGCTCTAGTAGTGGGGATCGCACGCAGTATTTT	CASSSSSGDRTQYF
TRBV19	TRBJ2-1	-	-	TGTGCCAGTAATTACCGAGGCAATGAGCAGTTCTTC	CASNYRGNEQFF
TRBV7-9	TRBJ1-1	TRBD1	-	TGTGCCAGCCGCCAGGGGACAGGGGGCAACACTGAAGCTTTCTTT	CASRQGTGGNTEAFF
TRBV18	TRBJ1-1	-	many	TGTGCCAGCTCACCACTTATTCACAGCAACACTGAAGCTTTCTTT	CASSPLIHSNTEAFF
TRBV5-1	TRBJ2-7	-	-	TGCGCCAGCAGCTTGGGTCGGGGAAACGAGCAGTACTTC	CASSLGRGNEQYF
TRBV27	TRBJ1-1	-	many	TGTGCCAGCAGTTTTATGGTGACACCTAAGCGTGGCACTGAAGCTTTCTTT	CASSFMVTPKRGTEAFF
TRBV2	TRBJ2-7	-	many	TGTGCCAGCAGTGGTGGCCCATCCATGGGGGAGCAGTACTTC	CASSGGPSMGEQYF
TRBV5-6	TRBJ2-2	-	-	TGTGCCAGCAGCTTGGGGGGGACCGGGGAGCTGTTTTTT	CASSLGGTGELFF
TRBV4-1	TRBJ1-4	-	-	TGCGCCAGCAGCCAAGTCTTCGCAGGACCGCTTCCTAATGAAAAACTGTTTTTT	CASSQVFAGPLPNEKLFF
TRBV20-1	TRBJ2-3	TRBD2	-	TGCAGTGCTAGTGGGGCTAGCGGGAGGGTAGGGGGGTTCACAGATACGCAGTATTTT	CSASGASGRVGGFTDTQYF
TRBV6-1	TRBJ1-5	-	many	TGTGCCAGCAGTGTTGAGGGATTGAGCAATCAGCCCCAGCATTTT	CASSVEGLSNQPQHF
TRBV12-3/TRBV12-4	TRBJ2-2	-	many	TGTGCCAGCAGTTTAGAATATGGGGCCGGGGAGCTGTTTTTT	CASSLEYGAGELFF
TRBV6-5	TRBJ1-2	-	few	TGTGCCAGCAGTTATACAGGGTATGGCTACACCTTC	CASSYTGYGYTF
TRBV11-3	TRBJ2-2	TRBD1	-	TGTGCCAGCAGCTTAGATCAGGGGACAGACACCGGGGAGCTGTTTTTT	CASSLDQGTDTGELFF
TRBV7-6	TRBJ2-1	-	few	TGTGCCAGCAGCCTAGTGGGCAATGAGCAGTTCTTC	CASSLVGNEQFF
TRBV19	TRBJ1-5	-	-	TGTGCCAGTAGCCCTGGTTGGGGCAATCAGCCCCAGCATTTT	CASSPGWGNQPQHF
TRBV9	TRBJ2-3	TRBD2	-	TGTGCCAGCAGCGCCAGTCTAGCGGAGGGCACAGATACGCAGTATTTT	CASSASLAEGTDTQYF
TRBV7-2	TRBJ2-3	-	once	TGTGCCAGCAGCTTGGCTAGTCCAGATACGCAGTATTTT	CASSLASPDTQYF
TRBV6-2/TRBV6-3	TRBJ2-3	TRBD2	many	TGTGCCAGCAGTGCCATAGTAACGGGAGGTAAAGATACGCAGTATTTT	CASSAIVTGGKDTQYF
TRBV20-1	TRBJ2-3	TRBD2	-	TGCAGTGCTAGGCGACTAGCGGGAGAAGTGAATACGCAGTATTTT	CSARRLAGEVNTQYF
TRBV10-3	TRBJ1-2	-	many	TGTGCCATCAGTGAGTCGTGGGACGGACACTATGGCTACACCTTC	CAISESWDGHYGYTF
TRBV6-2/TRBV6-3	TRBJ1-2	-	many	TGTGCCACCCGAACCCGACGGGGTAACGGCTACACCTTC	CATRTRRGNGYTF
TRBV4-1	TRBJ2-3	-	many	TGCGCCAGCAGCCAAGGTGCGAACTATATAAGCACAGATACGCAGTATTTT	CASSQGANYISTDTQYF
TRBV6-1	TRBJ1-5	-	-	TGTGCCAGCAGTGAAAGGGGGGACATTCCCAATCAGCCCCAGCATTTT	CASSERGDIPNQPQHF
TRBV30	TRBJ2-1	TRBD2	many	TGTGCACTCAGCGGGACCTACAATGAGCAGTTCTTC	CALSGTYNEQFF
TRBV11-2	TRBJ2-5	-	-	TGTGCCAGCAGCGCACAAACCTTCCAAGAGACCCAGTACTTC	CASSAQTFQETQYF
TRBV19	TRBJ1-1	-	many	TGTGCCAGTAGTCCCGGACAGAGATACACTGAAGCTTTCTTT	CASSPGQRYTEAFF
TRBV6-4	TRBJ2-2	-	many	TGTGCCAGCAGTGGGGGTGACACCGGGGAGCTGTTTTTT	CASSGGDTGELFF